This is a list of T cell receptor beta chains from one sample in a study of shared clonotypes between healthy human individuals. Clones were sequenced by immunoSEQ multiplex PCR, and TCRdb holds only the in-frame ones, with some missing. The profile covers over 2 million clones, with about 95% appearing a single time and roughly 1% taken by the ten largest. Material: naive CD8+ T cells sorted from blood. The receptors originated from a man in his late teens or twenties in good health. CDR3s include the opening cysteine and the closing phenylalanine or tryptophan. A D gene is named only where the DNA matches it firmly. Size values are once, few and many counts, or a class for expanded clones, and some rows have none.

D gene | J gene | clone size | V gene | CDR3 protein | CDR3 DNA
. | TRBJ2-7 | . | TRBV19 | CASMRDNGYEQYF | TGTGCCAGTATGAGAGACAATGGCTACGAGCAGTACTTC
TRBD1 | TRBJ1-1 | once | TRBV7-9 | CASSRQPGQRDTEAFF | TGTGCCAGCAGCCGCCAACCGGGACAGAGAGACACTGAAGCTTTCTTT
. | TRBJ2-7 | once | TRBV9 | CASSVGGVSYEQYF | TGTGCCAGCAGCGTAGGAGGGGTTTCCTACGAGCAGTACTTC
TRBD1 | TRBJ2-7 | . | TRBV6-6 | CASSYIGQDYEQYF | TGTGCCAGCAGTTACATAGGACAGGACTACGAGCAGTACTTC
. | TRBJ2-7 | . | TRBV27 | CASSLYGGPEYEQYF | TGTGCCAGCAGTTTATATGGGGGCCCCGAATACGAGCAGTACTTC
. | TRBJ2-7 | . | TRBV6-1 | CALVDPPWGEQYF | TGTGCCTTGGTGGATCCTCCTTGGGGGGAGCAGTACTTC
. | TRBJ2-1 | . | TRBV5-1 | CASSLSGGGEQFF | TGCGCCAGCAGCTTGTCAGGAGGAGGTGAGCAGTTCTTC
. | TRBJ1-1 | . | TRBV11-2 | CASSSPTSALGAFF | TGTGCCAGCAGCTCCCCCACGTCAGCCCTAGGAGCTTTCTTT
TRBD1 | TRBJ2-7 | . | TRBV19 | CASTPDRERSSYEQYF | TGTGCCAGTACCCCTGACAGGGAGCGGAGCTCCTACGAGCAGTACTTC
TRBD2 | TRBJ2-3 | . | TRBV6-5 | CASSYERGSTDTQYF | TGTGCCAGCAGTTATGAGCGGGGAAGCACAGATACGCAGTATTTT
. | TRBJ2-3 | . | TRBV10-1 | CASSGRLSDTQYF | TGCGCCAGCAGTGGGCGCCTTTCCGATACGCAGTATTTT
TRBD1 | TRBJ2-2 | . | TRBV4-3 | CASSHRDRPPNTGELFF | TGCGCCAGCAGCCACCGGGACAGACCCCCGAACACCGGGGAGCTGTTTTTT
. | TRBJ2-3 | . | TRBV7-2 | CASSPLPSGVSTDTQYF | TGTGCCAGCAGCCCACTTCCTAGTGGGGTAAGCACAGATACGCAGTATTTT
. | TRBJ2-7 | once | TRBV19 | CASSAGAGGYEQYF | TGTGCCAGTAGTGCGGGAGCAGGGGGCTACGAGCAGTACTTC
. | TRBJ1-5 | . | TRBV30 | CAWSLVDGVNQPQHF | TGTGCCTGGAGTCTAGTTGACGGGGTGAATCAGCCCCAGCATTTT
TRBD2 | TRBJ2-1 | . | TRBV4-3 | CASSQDYGLAGVEQFF | TGCGCCAGCAGCCAAGATTACGGACTAGCGGGAGTGGAGCAGTTCTTC
TRBD1 | TRBJ1-2 | . | TRBV4-1 | CASSQVEGANYGYTF | TGCGCCAGCAGCCAAGTAGAGGGGGCAAACTATGGCTACACCTTC
. | TRBJ1-3 | . | TRBV4-1 | CASSQVMGSSGNTIYF | TGCGCCAGCAGCCAAGTTATGGGGAGCTCTGGAAACACCATATATTTT
. | TRBJ2-5 | . | TRBV7-8 | CASSLEGPPMRETQYF | TGTGCCAGCAGCTTAGAAGGTCCCCCTATGAGAGAGACCCAGTACTTC
TRBD1 | TRBJ1-2 | . | TRBV28 | CASSLRGNYGYTF | TGTGCCAGCAGCCTCAGGGGGAACTATGGCTACACCTTC
. | TRBJ2-7 | . | TRBV5-1 | CASSRTESYEQYF | TGCGCCAGCAGCCGGACAGAATCCTACGAGCAGTACTTC
. | TRBJ2-3 | . | TRBV29-1 | CSVEGLADSNGPDTQYF | TGCAGCGTTGAAGGGCTCGCAGATTCCAATGGCCCAGATACGCAGTATTTT
. | TRBJ2-3 | few | TRBV5-1 | CASSGGESSTDTQYF | TGCGCCAGCAGCGGCGGGGAATCTAGCACAGATACGCAGTATTTT
. | TRBJ2-7 | . | TRBV5-1 | CASSSLPTDYEQYF | TGCGCCAGCAGCTCATTACCTACAGACTACGAGCAGTACTTC
TRBD1 | TRBJ2-2 | . | TRBV28 | CASSPTDRAPGELFF | TGTGCCAGCAGTCCTACCGACAGGGCCCCCGGGGAGCTGTTTTTT
. | TRBJ2-5 | once | TRBV7-9 | CASSGGARVSQETQYF | TGTGCCAGCAGCGGGGGCGCCAGGGTGTCGCAAGAGACCCAGTACTTC
. | TRBJ2-2 | . | TRBV7-6 | CASSAIPPVDSNTGELFF | TGTGCCAGCAGCGCCATACCACCCGTGGACTCGAACACCGGGGAGCTGTTTTTT
. | TRBJ1-6 | . | TRBV28 | CASSLDEGYSPLHF | TGTGCCAGCAGTTTGGATGAGGGGTATTCACCCCTCCACTTT
TRBD2 | TRBJ2-2 | . | TRBV7-9 | CASSPPSGTTNTGELFF | TGTGCCAGCAGCCCTCCTAGCGGGACCACGAACACCGGGGAGCTGTTTTTT
TRBD2 | TRBJ2-3 | once | TRBV5-1 | CASSLGLAGDTQYF | TGCGCCAGCAGCTTGGGACTAGCGGGGGATACGCAGTATTTT
. | TRBJ2-3 | . | TRBV30 | CAWSVQSTDTQYF | TGTGCCTGGAGTGTTCAGAGCACAGATACGCAGTATTTT
TRBD2 | TRBJ2-1 | . | TRBV5-1 | CASSTSGGPYNEQFF | TGCGCCAGCAGTACTAGCGGGGGGCCCTACAATGAGCAGTTCTTC
. | TRBJ1-2 | . | TRBV5-6 | CASSFIGNGYTF | TGTGCCAGCAGCTTTATAGGGAATGGCTACACCTTC
. | TRBJ1-1 | . | TRBV10-3 | CAISEDGYMNTEAFF | TGTGCCATCAGTGAGGACGGATACATGAACACTGAAGCTTTCTTT
. | TRBJ2-6 | . | TRBV4-1 | CASSQAGSGANVLTF | TGCGCCAGCAGCCAAGCAGGGTCTGGGGCCAACGTCCTGACTTTC
. | TRBJ2-3 | . | TRBV7-9 | CASTLPAKGIPTDTQYF | TGTGCCAGCACCCTGCCTGCCAAGGGGATTCCCACAGATACGCAGTATTTT
. | TRBJ2-7 | . | TRBV5-1 | CASKGDVKPYEQYF | TGCGCCAGCAAGGGGGACGTGAAACCCTACGAGCAGTACTTC
TRBD1 | TRBJ1-1 | . | TRBV4-3 | CASSEDRDTEAFF | TGCGCCAGCAGCGAAGACAGGGACACTGAAGCTTTCTTT
TRBD1 | TRBJ1-1 | . | TRBV18 | CASSPPNPGTGTEAFF | TGTGCCAGCTCACCACCGAATCCGGGGACAGGGACTGAAGCTTTCTTT
. | TRBJ2-5 | once | TRBV7-9 | CASSQSASQETQYF | TGTGCCAGCAGCCAATCGGCCAGCCAAGAGACCCAGTACTTC
TRBD1 | TRBJ2-7 | . | TRBV7-9 | CASSSGTGNYEQYF | TGTGCCAGCAGCTCCGGGACAGGGAATTACGAGCAGTACTTC